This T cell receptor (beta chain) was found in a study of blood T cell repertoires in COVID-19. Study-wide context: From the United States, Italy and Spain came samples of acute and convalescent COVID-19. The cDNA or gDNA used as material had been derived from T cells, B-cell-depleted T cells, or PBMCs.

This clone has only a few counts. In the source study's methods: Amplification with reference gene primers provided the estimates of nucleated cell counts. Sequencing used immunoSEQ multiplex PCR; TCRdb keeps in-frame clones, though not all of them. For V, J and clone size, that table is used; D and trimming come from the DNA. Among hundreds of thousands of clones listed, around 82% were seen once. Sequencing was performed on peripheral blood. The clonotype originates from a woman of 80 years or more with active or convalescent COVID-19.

The CDR3 spells CASSEALAGVNEQFF. The CDR3 coding sequence is TGTGCCAGCAGTGAAGCGCTAGCGGGAGTCAATGAGCAGTTCTTC. The chain joins TRBV2 to TRBJ2-1; TRBD2 matches 10 bases. Germline values: CDR1 SNHLY, CDR2 FYNNEI. The V and J ends lost 0 bases and 6 bases, in that order; junction bases with no gene match: 2. The CDR3 loop spans 15 amino acids. The entire variable domain, with the rest obtained from reference TRBV2 and TRBJ2-1, is as follows: EPEVTQTPSHQVTQMGQEVILRCVPISNHLYFYWYRQILGQKVEFLVSFYNNEISEKSEIFDDQFSVERPDGSNFTLKIRSTKLEDSAMYFCASSEALAGVNEQFFGPGTRLTVL.